This T cell receptor (beta chain) appears in the sequencing data of a study of technical replicates of blood from several donors. Germline-derived CDR1 and CDR2 are KGHSH and LQKENI. The CDR3 is 16 residues long. V lost 6 bases to trimming and J lost 4 bases, with 18 bases between them. This clone has a single count. Repertoires were generated with immunoSEQ multiplex PCR, while TCRdb's copy carries only in-frame clones and drops some. The sample records 65,000 to 80,000 clones, 80% to 95% being singletons. The rearrangement joins TRBV18 to TRBJ1-4; D is ambiguous. Sequenced: T cells isolated from PBMCs. This sequence originates from a human donor in good health. Here the CDR3 reads CASSHPSDGLNEKLFF. The CDR3, as DNA: TGTGCCAGCTCGCACCCGTCGGACGGACTTAATGAAAAACTGTTTTTT.